This T cell receptor (beta chain) was sequenced in a study of shared clonotypes between healthy human individuals. Clones were sequenced by immunoSEQ multiplex PCR, and TCRdb holds only the in-frame ones, with some missing. The sample has roughly 1 million clones, around 75% seen once; the top ten hold approximately 1.5%. V lost 2 bases, J lost 6 bases, and 10 bases stayed unmatched. The CDR3 totals 16 residues. Germline assignment: CDR1 LNHDA and CDR2 SQIVND (reference sequence). This TCR came from a man between 18 and 29 years old in good health. The rearrangement joins TRBV19 to TRBJ2-3; 8 nucleotides line up with TRBD1. The sequencing sample was made of memory CD4+ T cells sorted from blood. Subset given: CD45RA-negative fraction. CDR3 protein: CASSIRSDRALDTQYF. CDR3 DNA sequence: TGTGCCAGTAGTATAAGGTCGGACAGGGCCTTGGATACGCAGTATTTT. The full variable domain, in which reference TRBV19 and TRBJ2-3 provide the parts outside the CDR3, is DGGITQSPKYLFRKEGQNVTLSCEQNLNHDAMYWYRQDPGQGLRLIYYSQIVNDFQKGDIAEGYSVSREKKESFPLTVTSAQKNPTAFYLCASSIRSDRALDTQYFGPGTRLTVL.